This T cell receptor (beta chain) was retrieved from a study of blood T cells in healthy people across ages. The authors ran a second PCR of 7 to 11 cycles using a sample-barcoded 5' primer and a J-beta primer mix. TCRdb processed the 5' RACE reads anew with MiXCR; each CDR3 protein has one entry. The sample shows approximately 760,000 distinct CDR3 sequences, 25% of them seen only once. This clonotype occurred a few times. The data also belong to a second study, concerning T cells of mothers and their children.

The sequence was obtained from a boy under 18 in good health. The sequencing input was blood.

The CDR3 region has the DNA TGCAGCGTCCCCGGGACAGTGCCCCCCGGGGAGCTGTTTTTT. It specifies CSVPGTVPPGELFF. The chain uses TRBV29-1 and TRBJ2-2, with 7 bases identical to TRBD1. This CDR3 contains 14 residues. From germline, CDR1 is SQVTM and CDR2 ANQGSEA. V was pared by 6 bases and J by 6 bases, with 10 bases of the junction left unmatched.